These 28 T cell receptor beta chains share one sample of origin, sequenced in a study of cytomegalovirus exposure and HLA in healthy donors. The PCR had 60 Vbeta and 13 Jbeta primers. The protocol was immunoSEQ multiplex PCR, while the TCRdb copy is restricted to in-frame clones and leaves out a portion. This sample has about 170,000 clones, with under 85% found just once. Sequenced: PBMCs. The origin of the receptors is a young woman in good health and CMV-seropositive.

The V gene is TRBV7-9, the J gene TRBJ2-2; maybe TRBD1 (6 bases). Germline V gives CDR1 SEHNR, CDR2 FQNEAQ (reference sequence). This CDR3 region has 16 residues. The ends were cut back, 5 bases at V and 0 bases at J, with 13 bases in the middle. The CDR3 DNA is TGTGCCAGCAGCCTAGGGGACACAACGAACACCGGGGAGCTGTTTTTT. Its translation: CASSLGDTTNTGELFF.

The genes are TRBV27 and TRBJ2-3, with a tentative D call TRBD1 (5 bases). Looked up from germline, CDR1 is MNHEY and CDR2 is SMNVEV (reference sequence). The CDR3 has 17 amino acids. V lost 4 bases and J 7 bases, leaving 24 bases between the germline ends. In DNA, the CDR3 is TGTGCCAGCAGTTCTCCTTGGGGCCAGGGCTTAGGGAATACGCAGTATTTT. It translates to CASSSPWGQGLGNTQYF.

The chain recombines TRBV19 with TRBJ2-7; TRBD1 agrees at 9 bases. CDR1 and CDR2 (germline): LNHDA, SQIVND (reference sequence). CDR3 length: 14 residues. The trim removed 8 bases at V and 5 bases at J, leaving 10 bases unmatched. The CDR3 region is CASAQDRGHDEQYF. CDR3 coding DNA: TGTGCCAGTGCCCAGGACAGGGGCCACGACGAGCAGTACTTC.

The rearrangement uses TRBV11-2 and TRBJ2-1; TRBD2 agrees at 13 bases. V dropped 1 base and J dropped 0; count of bases not matched to a gene: 3. Germline V gene lookup returns CDR1 SGHAT and CDR2 FQNNGV. CDR3 length equals 18 residues. CDR3 in amino acids: CASSLGLAGGRSYNEQFF. DNA of the CDR3: TGTGCCAGCAGCTTAGGACTAGCGGGGGGCCGCTCCTACAATGAGCAGTTCTTC.

The rearrangement joins TRBV4-1 to TRBJ1-5; D unclear. V was shortened by 4 bases and J by 0 bases, with 10 bases between the two germline ends. The CDR3 totals 15 residues. CDR1 and CDR2 from the germline V gene are MGHRA and YSYEKL. CDR3 nucleotide sequence: TGCGCCAGCAGCCCCGAGTGGAGTAGCAATCAGCCCCAGCATTTT. It specifies CASSPEWSSNQPQHF.

CDR3 region: CASSGNSERGVSYEQYF. CDR3 in DNA: TGCGCCAGCAGCGGGAATTCAGAGCGGGGGGTTTCCTACGAGCAGTACTTC. This sequence joins TRBV5-1 and TRBJ2-7, with TRBD2 matching 9 bases. The CDR3 is 17 amino acids. Germline V gene lookup returns CDR1 SGHRS and CDR2 YFSETQ. V dropped 4 bases and J dropped 1; count of bases not matched to a gene: 12.

A note on this clone: The germline gene is not matched at one end of the junction; a read error may be the cause. This chain uses TRBV7-9 with TRBJ1-4; 7 nucleotides align to TRBD1. Germline lookup yields CDR1 SEHNR and CDR2 FQNEAQ (reference sequence). The CDR3 spans 14 residues. The CDR3 here is CSSSLGDRNEKLFF. CDR3 coding DNA: TGTTCCAGCAGCTTAGGGGACAGAAATGAAAAACTGTTTTTT.

This clone was seen only once. The chain combines TRBV6-5 with TRBJ2-3, with D possibly TRBD2 on 6 matching bases. The germline gives CDR1 MNHEY, CDR2 SVGAGI. V lost 6 bases and J lost 7, with 20 bases in between. This CDR3 contains 15 residues. CDR3 bases: TGTGCCAGCAGCAACCAAGTATCTGGGGGGAATACGCAGTATTTT. Residues: CASSNQVSGGNTQYF.

CDR3 nucleotides: TGTGCCAGCAGTTTAATACAGGGGCGAGAGACCCAGTACTTC. Amino acids: CASSLIQGRETQYF. The chain recombines TRBV28 with TRBJ2-5, with TRBD1 matching 7 bases. This CDR3 comprises 14 residues. Trimming removed 2 bases from V and 4 bases from J; junction bases left unmatched: 4. Germline V gene lookup returns CDR1 MDHEN and CDR2 SYDVKM.

J is TRBJ2-2 and V is TRBV30; 7 nucleotides line up with TRBD1. CDR1 GTSNPN and CDR2 SVGIG come from the germline V gene (reference sequence). The CDR3 contains 20 residues. Trimming removed 2 bases from V and 5 bases from J; junction bases left unmatched: 23. CDR3 nucleotides: TGTGCCTGGAGTACTCACACACGGGACAGTTCCACCCCGAGGACCGGGGAGCTGTTTTTT. Its translation is CAWSTHTRDSSTPRTGELFF.

The chain has TRBV21-1 and TRBJ2-7; no DNA check was done on the table's D call, TRBD1. TRBV21-1 represents a pseudogene. This CDR3 has 15 amino acids. CDR3 nucleotides: TGTGCCAGCCAGCAAAGGGGTCCAAGGCCCTACGAGCAGTACTTC. It codes for CASQQRGPRPYEQYF.

The chain links TRBV6-5 to TRBJ2-1; maybe TRBD1 (5 bases). CDR3 size: 13 residues. The V and J ends lost 10 bases and 9 bases respectively, with 19 bases between them. Germline values: CDR1 MNHEY, CDR2 SVGAGI. CDR3 region: CATAGFNGGEQFF. CDR3 DNA sequence: TGTGCCACCGCAGGGTTCAATGGCGGTGAGCAGTTCTTC.

This clone was observed a handful of times. The CDR3 nucleotides read TGCGCCAGCAGCCAGGGTAGCTCCTACAATGAGCAGTTCTTC. It is translated as CASSQGSSYNEQFF. This chain links TRBV23-1 with TRBJ2-1; D perhaps matches TRBD1 (5 bases). TRBV23-1 is an open reading frame, and its role is uncertain. Trimming stripped 6 bases from V and 0 bases from J, with 9 bases between. This CDR3 contains 14 residues.

The V and J genes are TRBV6-6 and TRBJ2-7; D possibly corresponds to TRBD1 (5 bases). V lost 3 bases, J lost 6 bases, and 12 bases lay in between. Germline lookup yields CDR1 MNHNY and CDR2 SVGAGI (reference sequence). CDR3 size: 13 residues. The CDR3 DNA follows: TGTGCCAGCAGTTATATGATTAGGGGCGAGCAGTACTTC. Protein: CASSYMIRGEQYF.

The chain uses TRBV4-3 and TRBJ1-1, with unresolved D. V was shortened by 3 bases and J by 0 bases, with 8 bases between the two germline ends. CDR1 and CDR2 (germline): LGHNA, YSLEER. The CDR3 runs 14 residues. The CDR3 nucleotides read TGCGCCAGCAGCCAGGCACGCATGAACACTGAAGCTTTCTTT. This sequence encodes CASSQARMNTEAFF.

This chain connects TRBV30 to TRBJ2-7; 11 bases align to TRBD1. The V gene end was trimmed by 5 bases and the J gene end by 4 bases; junction bases not matched to a gene: 7. This CDR3 is built from 14 residues. Germline assignment: CDR1 GTSNPN and CDR2 SVGIG (reference sequence). CDR3 DNA: TGTGCCTGGTTATCCGGGACAGGGGGTTACGAGCAGTACTTC. Translation: CAWLSGTGGYEQYF.

The chain couples TRBV12-2 to TRBJ2-7; the table's D gene call, TRBD2, was not cross checked with the DNA. TRBV12-2 is recorded as a pseudogene. This CDR3 is 17 amino acids long. The CDR3 loop reads CASRLADPEGGAYEQYF. The CDR3 bases are TGTGCAAGTCGCTTAGCGGACCCGGAGGGTGGGGCCTACGAGCAGTACTTC.

The CDR3 coding sequence is TGTGCCTGGAGTGTAGGGGACACCCGCAATCAGCCCCAGCATTTT. Protein: CAWSVGDTRNQPQHF. J is TRBJ1-5 and V is TRBV30; perhaps TRBD1 as D (6 bases). The V end was cut by 0 bases, the J end by 2 bases, with 11 bases between. Germline lookup yields CDR1 GTSNPN and CDR2 SVGIG (reference sequence). The CDR3 contains 15 residues.

CDR3 region: CASSRGLVDTQYF. The CDR3 DNA reads TGTGCCAGCAGCCGGGGGTTGGTGGATACGCAGTATTTT. The rearrangement links TRBV5-6 to TRBJ2-3; D might be TRBD2 (6 bases). The V end lost 4 bases, the J end lost 6 bases, and 12 bases lay between the germline ends. The CDR3 loop spans 13 amino acids. Germline V gene lookup returns CDR1 SGHDT and CDR2 YYEEEE.

This clone was seen only a few times. CDR3 nucleotide sequence: TGTGCCAGCAGCTTGGACGGACACACAGCCTACTACGAGCAGTACTTC. Amino acid sequence: CASSLDGHTAYYEQYF. This chain connects TRBV5-4 to TRBJ2-7, with D possibly being TRBD1 (5 bases). V lost 0 bases and J 3 bases, leaving 16 bases between the germline ends. Germline V CDR1 and CDR2: SGHNT, YYREEE (reference sequence). The CDR3 totals 16 residues.

The chain links TRBV7-2 to TRBJ2-7; TRBD2 might be the D (6 bases). The germline V gene encodes CDR1 SGHTA and CDR2 FQGNSA. This CDR3 spans 19 amino acids. V dropped 4 bases and J dropped 2 bases, with 27 bases sitting between them. The CDR3 is CASSYLAWGVSGPTYEQYF. Written as DNA, the CDR3 is TGTGCCAGCAGCTACCTAGCGTGGGGAGTCTCAGGTCCTACCTACGAGCAGTACTTC.

The J gene is TRBJ1-1, the V gene TRBV29-1, with D hard to call. This CDR3 comprises 13 residues. Germline V lookup: CDR1 SQVTM, CDR2 ANQGSEA. The ends were cut back, 4 bases at V and 0 bases at J, with 9 bases in the middle. CDR3 protein: CSVVVQMNTEAFF. In DNA form, the CDR3 reads TGCAGCGTTGTTGTGCAGATGAACACTGAAGCTTTCTTT. Variable domain in full (rest from reference TRBV29-1 and TRBJ1-1): SAVISQKPSRDICQRGTSLTIQCQVDSQVTMMFWYRQQPGQSLTLIATANQGSEATYESGFVIDKFPISRPNLTFSTLTVSNMSPEDSSIYLCSVVVQMNTEAFFGQGTRLTVV.

This clone was counted between two and nine times. V usage is TRBV5-4 and J usage is TRBJ1-6; 9 bases match TRBD1. V lost 4 bases to trimming and J lost 8 bases; unmatched junction nucleotides: 4. There are 14 residues in the CDR3. From germline, CDR1 is SGHNT and CDR2 YYREEE (reference sequence). CDR3 loop: CASSIRDRDSPLHF. CDR3 DNA sequence: TGTGCCAGCAGCATCCGGGACAGGGATTCACCCCTCCACTTT. Based on the CDR3 plus reference TRBV5-4 and TRBJ1-6, the full variable domain is ETGVTQSPTHLIKTRGQQVTLRCSSQSGHNTVSWYQQALGQGPQFIFQYYREEENGRGNFPPRFSGLQFPNYSSELNVNALELDDSALYLCASSIRDRDSPLHFGNGTRLTVT.

The CDR3 sequence is CAWSSGAEQFF. Written as DNA, the CDR3 is TGTGCCTGGAGTTCTGGAGCTGAGCAGTTCTTC. The chain is built from TRBV30 and TRBJ2-1, with unresolved D. Trimming took 2 bases from V and 9 from J, leaving 8 bases between them. The CDR3 has 11 residues. Germline CDR1 is GTSNPN and CDR2 is SVGIG (reference sequence).

This rearrangement joins TRBV5-4 to TRBJ2-1, with 7 bases fitting TRBD2. This CDR3 contains 15 residues. Germline V gives CDR1 SGHNT, CDR2 YYREEE (reference sequence). V was clipped by 2 bases and J by 4 bases; unmatched bases: 6. CDR3 protein: CASSLTAGSYNEQFF. The DNA for the CDR3 is TGTGCCAGCAGCTTAACAGCGGGGTCTTACAATGAGCAGTTCTTC. Complete variable domain (other parts from reference TRBV5-4 and TRBJ2-1): ETGVTQSPTHLIKTRGQQVTLRCSSQSGHNTVSWYQQALGQGPQFIFQYYREEENGRGNFPPRFSGLQFPNYSSELNVNALELDDSALYLCASSLTAGSYNEQFFGPGTRLTVL.

Only a few counts were recorded for this clone. The chain carries TRBV25-1 and TRBJ1-2, with D perhaps TRBD1 (5 bases). There are 15 residues in the CDR3. In germline, CDR1 is MGHDK, CDR2 SYGVNS. Trimming left V 4 bases short and J 5 bases short, with 17 bases between. CDR3 bases: TGTGCCAGCAGTGGCGGGACCGGGAGCGAGTATGGCTACACCTTC. Translated: CASSGGTGSEYGYTF.

With regard to this clone: The junction and the germline gene differ at one end; a read error may be behind it. The chain has TRBV7-9 and TRBJ1-2; 11 nucleotides align to TRBD1. The CDR3 extends over 19 amino acids. CDR1 and CDR2 (germline): SEHNR, FQNEAQ (reference sequence). The CDR3 protein is CSSSPFLGTGGEYNYGYTF. The CDR3 nucleotides read TGTTCCAGCAGCCCTTTCCTGGGGACAGGGGGGGAGTACAACTATGGCTACACCTTC. Based on the CDR3 plus reference TRBV7-9 and TRBJ1-2, the full variable domain is DTGVSQNPRHKITKRGQNVTFRCDPISEHNRLYWYRQTLGQGPEFLTYFQNEAQLEKSRLLSDRFSAERPKGSFSTLEIQRTEQGDSAMYLCSSSPFLGTGGEYNYGYTFGSGTRLTVV.

The chain is built from TRBV11-1 and TRBJ1-1; TRBD1 matches 7 bases. V lost 10 bases and J lost 0; bases outside the gene matches: 5. Germline loops: CDR1 SGHAT, CDR2 FQDESV (reference sequence). The CDR3 totals 13 residues. The CDR3: CATGDSMNTEAFF. The CDR3 nucleotides read TGTGCCACCGGGGACAGCATGAACACTGAAGCTTTCTTT.